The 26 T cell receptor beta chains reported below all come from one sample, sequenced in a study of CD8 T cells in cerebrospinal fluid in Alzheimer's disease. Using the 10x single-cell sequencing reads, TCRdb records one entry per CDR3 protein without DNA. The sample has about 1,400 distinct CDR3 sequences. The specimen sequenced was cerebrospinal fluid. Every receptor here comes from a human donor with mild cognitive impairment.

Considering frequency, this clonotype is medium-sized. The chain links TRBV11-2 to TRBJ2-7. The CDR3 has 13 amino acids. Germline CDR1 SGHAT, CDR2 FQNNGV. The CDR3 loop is CASSLEITYEQYF.

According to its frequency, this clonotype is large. CDR3 in amino acids: CASSEGRVNTEAFF. This rearrangement joins TRBV4-1 to TRBJ1-1. CDR3 length: 14 residues. Germline values: CDR1 MGHRA, CDR2 YSYEKL.

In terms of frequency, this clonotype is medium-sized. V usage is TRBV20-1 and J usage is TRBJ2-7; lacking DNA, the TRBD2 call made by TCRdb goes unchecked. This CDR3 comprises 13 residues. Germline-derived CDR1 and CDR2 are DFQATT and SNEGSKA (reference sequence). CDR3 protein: CSASLAGGYEQYF.

The CDR3 loop reads CATSDSDRDFTDTQYF. This chain links TRBV24-1 with TRBJ2-3; TCRdb lists TRBD1, though no DNA is available to test this call. The CDR3 contains 16 residues. Per germline, CDR1 KGHDR and CDR2 SFDVKD.

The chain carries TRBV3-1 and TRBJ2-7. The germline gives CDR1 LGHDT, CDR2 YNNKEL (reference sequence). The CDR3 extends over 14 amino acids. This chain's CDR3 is CASRQRFTSYEQYF.

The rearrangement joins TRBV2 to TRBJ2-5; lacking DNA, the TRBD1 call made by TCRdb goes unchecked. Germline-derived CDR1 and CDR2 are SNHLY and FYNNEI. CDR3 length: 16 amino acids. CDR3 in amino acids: CASSGAVRGLRETQYF.

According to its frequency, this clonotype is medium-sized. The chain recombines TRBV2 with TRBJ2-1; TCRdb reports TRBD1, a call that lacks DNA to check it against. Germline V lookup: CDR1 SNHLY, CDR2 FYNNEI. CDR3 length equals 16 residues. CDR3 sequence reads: CASRRAGTGGYNEQFF.

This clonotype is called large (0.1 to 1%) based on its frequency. The CDR3 reads CASSPYGEKLFF. The rearrangement uses TRBV4-1 and TRBJ1-4. Germline assignment: CDR1 MGHRA and CDR2 YSYEKL. The CDR3 length is 12 residues.

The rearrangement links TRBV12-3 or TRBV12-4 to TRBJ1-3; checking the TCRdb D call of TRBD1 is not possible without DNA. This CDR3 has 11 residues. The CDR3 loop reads CASSPQGTIYF.

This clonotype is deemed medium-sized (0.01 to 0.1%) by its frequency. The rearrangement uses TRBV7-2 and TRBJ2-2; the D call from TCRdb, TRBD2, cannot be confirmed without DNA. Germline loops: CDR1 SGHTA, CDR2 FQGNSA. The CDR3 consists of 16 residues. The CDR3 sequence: CASSLAYIVNTGELFF.

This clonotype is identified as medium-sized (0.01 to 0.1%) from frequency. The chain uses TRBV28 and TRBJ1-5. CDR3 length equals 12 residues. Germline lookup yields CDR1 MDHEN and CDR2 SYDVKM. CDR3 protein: CASRVLNEPQHF.

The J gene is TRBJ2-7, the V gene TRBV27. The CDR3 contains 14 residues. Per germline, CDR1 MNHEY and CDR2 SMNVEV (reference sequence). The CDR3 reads CASSLTTASYEQYF.

The CDR3 region is CASSPGTGGISSYEQYF. The chain couples TRBV11-2 to TRBJ2-7; TCRdb's assignment of TRBD1 cannot be checked, as there is no DNA. Germline CDR1 SGHAT, CDR2 FQNNGV. CDR3 length: 17 residues.

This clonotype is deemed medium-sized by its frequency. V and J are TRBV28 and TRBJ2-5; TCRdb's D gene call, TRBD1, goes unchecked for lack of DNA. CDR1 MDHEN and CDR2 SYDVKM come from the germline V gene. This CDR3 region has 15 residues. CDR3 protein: CASSLSRAGQETQYF.

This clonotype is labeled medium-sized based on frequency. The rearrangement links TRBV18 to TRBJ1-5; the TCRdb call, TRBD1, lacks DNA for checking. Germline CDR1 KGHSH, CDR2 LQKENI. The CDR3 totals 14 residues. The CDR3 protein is CASSPGQGGQPQHF.

CDR3 in amino acids: CAWSLTTGVGYTF. The gene calls are TRBV30 and TRBJ1-2; TCRdb selects TRBD1, and the lack of DNA leaves this call unchecked. This CDR3 region has 13 residues. The germline gives CDR1 GTSNPN, CDR2 SVGIG (reference sequence).

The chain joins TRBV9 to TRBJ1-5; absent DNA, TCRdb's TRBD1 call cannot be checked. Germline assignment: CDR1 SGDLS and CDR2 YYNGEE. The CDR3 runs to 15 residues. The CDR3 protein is CASSVDGGAAQPQHF.

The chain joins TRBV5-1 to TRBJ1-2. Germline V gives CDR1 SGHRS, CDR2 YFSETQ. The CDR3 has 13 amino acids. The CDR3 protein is CASSLQDQRGYTF.

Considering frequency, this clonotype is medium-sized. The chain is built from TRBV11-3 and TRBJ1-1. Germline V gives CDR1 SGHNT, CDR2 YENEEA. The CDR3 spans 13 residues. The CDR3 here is CASSHEGNTEAFF.

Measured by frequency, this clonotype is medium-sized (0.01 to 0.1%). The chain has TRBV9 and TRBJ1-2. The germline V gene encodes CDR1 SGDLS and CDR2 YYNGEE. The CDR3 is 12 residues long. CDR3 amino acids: CASSRGVYGYTF.

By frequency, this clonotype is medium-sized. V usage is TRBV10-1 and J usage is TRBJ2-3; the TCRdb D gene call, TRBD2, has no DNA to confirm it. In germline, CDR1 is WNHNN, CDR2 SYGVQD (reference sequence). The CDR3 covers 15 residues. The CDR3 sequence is CASSLGLGGTDTQYF.

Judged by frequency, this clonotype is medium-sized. The CDR3 spells CASRREGGSVYGYTF. The chain carries TRBV5-5 and TRBJ1-2. Per germline, CDR1 SGHKS and CDR2 YYEKEE (reference sequence). This CDR3 spans 15 amino acids.

CDR3 in amino acids: CASSLSPVRSGELFF. V usage is TRBV28 and J usage is TRBJ2-2. The germline CDR1 and CDR2 sequences are MDHEN and SYDVKM. CDR3 size: 15 residues.

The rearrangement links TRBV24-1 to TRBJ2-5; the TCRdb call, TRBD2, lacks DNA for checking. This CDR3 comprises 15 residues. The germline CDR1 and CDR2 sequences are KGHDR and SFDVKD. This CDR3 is CATSDSGGRDETQYF.

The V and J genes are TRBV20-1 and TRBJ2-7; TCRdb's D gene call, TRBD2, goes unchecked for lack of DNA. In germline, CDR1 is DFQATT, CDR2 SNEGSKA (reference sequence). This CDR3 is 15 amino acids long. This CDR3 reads CSATRLAGGQNEQYF.

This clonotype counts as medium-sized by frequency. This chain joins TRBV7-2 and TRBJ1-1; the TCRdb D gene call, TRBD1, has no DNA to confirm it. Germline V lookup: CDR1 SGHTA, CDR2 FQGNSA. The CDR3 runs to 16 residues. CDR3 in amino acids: CASSAQGAVLFSTAFF.